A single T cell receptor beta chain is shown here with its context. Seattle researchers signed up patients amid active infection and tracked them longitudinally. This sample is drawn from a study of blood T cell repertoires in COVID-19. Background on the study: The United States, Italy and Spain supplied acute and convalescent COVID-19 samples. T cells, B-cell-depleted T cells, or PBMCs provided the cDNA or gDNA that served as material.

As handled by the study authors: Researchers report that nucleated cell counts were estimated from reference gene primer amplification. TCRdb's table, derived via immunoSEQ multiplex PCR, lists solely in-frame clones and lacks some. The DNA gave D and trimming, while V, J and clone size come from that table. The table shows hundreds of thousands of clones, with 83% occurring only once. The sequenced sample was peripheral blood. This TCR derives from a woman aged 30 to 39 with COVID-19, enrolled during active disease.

The CDR3 protein is CASSYTNLGLAGLGNEQFF. The DNA for the CDR3 is TGTGCCAGCAGTTACACTAACCTCGGACTAGCGGGATTGGGCAATGAGCAGTTCTTC. The chain employs TRBV6-2 or TRBV6-3 and TRBJ2-1; 12 positions agree with TRBD2. The germline gives CDR1 MNHEY, CDR2 SVGEGT. The CDR3 is made up of 19 amino acids. The ends lost 2 bases at V and 6 bases at J; junction bases unmatched: 14.